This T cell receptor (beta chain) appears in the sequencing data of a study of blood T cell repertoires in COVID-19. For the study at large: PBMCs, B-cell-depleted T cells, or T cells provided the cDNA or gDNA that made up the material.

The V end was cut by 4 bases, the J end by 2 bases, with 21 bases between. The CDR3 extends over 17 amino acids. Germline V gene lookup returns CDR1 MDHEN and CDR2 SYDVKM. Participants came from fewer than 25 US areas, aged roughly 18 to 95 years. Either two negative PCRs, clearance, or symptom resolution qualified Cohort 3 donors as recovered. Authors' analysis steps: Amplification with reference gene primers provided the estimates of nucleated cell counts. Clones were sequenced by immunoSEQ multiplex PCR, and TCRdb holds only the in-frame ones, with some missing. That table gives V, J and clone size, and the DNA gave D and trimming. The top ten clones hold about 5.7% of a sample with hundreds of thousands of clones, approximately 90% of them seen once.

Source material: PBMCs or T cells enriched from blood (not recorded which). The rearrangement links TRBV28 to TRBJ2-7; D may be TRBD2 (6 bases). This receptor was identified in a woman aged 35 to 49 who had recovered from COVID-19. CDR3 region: CASSSPVGGNAPYEQYF. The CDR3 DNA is TGTGCCAGCAGTTCCCCGGTTGGCGGGAACGCCCCCTACGAGCAGTACTTC.